This T cell receptor (beta chain) was sequenced in a study of CD8 T cells in ankylosing spondylitis. With V trimmed by 7 bases and J by 7 bases, 8 bases remained unmatched. The CDR3 has 14 residues. CDR1 is SQVTM, CDR2 ANQGSEA, per germline. One entry per CDR3 protein results from TCRdb running MiXCR on the 5' RACE reads. The sample holds 470,000 or so distinct CDR3 sequences, approximately 26% seen once. Findings and limits, study-wide: Past studies reported some motif variants in reactive arthritis synovial fluid and blood. A motif in TCR beta, a set of under 10 highly homologous variants, appeared characteristic of ankylosing spondylitis blood.

Note on this clonotype: The antigen remains undetermined.

Sequenced sample: blood, either unsorted or a sorted T cell fraction (not recorded which). The sequence was obtained from a male donor with ankylosing spondylitis. V is TRBV29-1 and J is TRBJ2-5, with 14 positions matching TRBD2. In DNA, the CDR3 is TGCAGCGCTCGACTAGCGGGAGGGCCGGGGACCCAGTACTTC. Protein sequence: CSARLAGGPGTQYF.